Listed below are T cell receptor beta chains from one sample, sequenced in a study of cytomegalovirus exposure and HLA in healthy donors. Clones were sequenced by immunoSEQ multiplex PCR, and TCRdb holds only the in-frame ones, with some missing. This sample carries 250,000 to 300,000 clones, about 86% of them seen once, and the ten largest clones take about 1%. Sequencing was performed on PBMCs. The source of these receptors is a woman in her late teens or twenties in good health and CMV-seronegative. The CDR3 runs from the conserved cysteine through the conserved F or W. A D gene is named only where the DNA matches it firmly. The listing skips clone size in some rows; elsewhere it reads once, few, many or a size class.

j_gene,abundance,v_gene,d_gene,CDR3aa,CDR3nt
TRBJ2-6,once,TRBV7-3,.,CASSLAGGANVLTF,TGTGCCAGCAGCCTCGCAGGTGGGGCCAACGTCCTGACTTTC
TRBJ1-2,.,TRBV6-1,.,CASSEVSANYGYTF,TGTGCCAGCAGTGAAGTATCTGCTAACTATGGCTACACCTTC
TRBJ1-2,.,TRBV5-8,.,CASSGTGPRGYTF,TGTGCCAGCAGCGGTACAGGTCCCCGAGGCTACACCTTC
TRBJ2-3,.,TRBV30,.,CAWSVKGGAVNTQYF,TGTGCCTGGAGTGTAAAGGGGGGGGCTGTAAATACGCAGTATTTT
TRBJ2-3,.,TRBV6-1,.,CASSEPLFGVTDTQYF,TGTGCCAGCAGTGAACCCCTATTCGGGGTTACAGATACGCAGTATTTT
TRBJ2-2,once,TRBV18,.,CASSPHSPSNTGELFF,TGTGCCAGCTCACCACACAGCCCCTCGAACACCGGGGAGCTGTTTTTT
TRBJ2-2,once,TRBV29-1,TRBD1,CSVGDSGELFF,TGCAGCGTTGGGGACAGCGGGGAGCTGTTTTTT
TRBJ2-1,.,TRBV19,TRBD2,CASSIRGGNEQFF,TGTGCCAGTAGTATCCGCGGGGGTAATGAGCAGTTCTTC
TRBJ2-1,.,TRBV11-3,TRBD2,CASSLDLWREDYNEQFF,TGTGCCAGCAGCTTAGATCTGTGGCGGGAGGATTACAATGAGCAGTTCTTC
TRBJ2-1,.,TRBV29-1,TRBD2,CSVERLAGTTYNEQFF,TGCAGCGTTGAGAGACTTGCCGGGACTACCTACAATGAGCAGTTCTTC
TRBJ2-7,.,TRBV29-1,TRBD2,CSVEAGTSGGYEQYF,TGCAGCGTTGAAGCCGGGACTAGCGGGGGTTACGAGCAGTACTTC
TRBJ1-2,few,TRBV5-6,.,CASSWRAGDGYGYTF,TGTGCCAGCAGCTGGAGGGCGGGGGACGGCTATGGCTACACCTTC
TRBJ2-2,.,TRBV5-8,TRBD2,CASSFSSGVRTGELFF,TGTGCCAGCAGCTTCTCTAGCGGGGTACGCACCGGGGAGCTGTTTTTT
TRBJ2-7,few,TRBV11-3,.,CASSSGYRQSQYF,TGTGCCAGCAGCTCTGGATATCGACAGTCCCAATACTTC
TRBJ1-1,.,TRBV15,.,CATSRDGGGTEAFF,TGTGCCACCAGCAGAGATGGGGGGGGCACTGAAGCTTTCTTT
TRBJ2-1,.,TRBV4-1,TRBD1,CASSQDRQGPNEQFF,TGCGCCAGCAGCCAAGATCGACAGGGTCCGAATGAGCAGTTCTTC
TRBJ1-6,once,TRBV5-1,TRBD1,CASSLGATGANSPLHF,TGCGCCAGCAGCTTGGGGGCCACAGGGGCTAATTCACCCCTCCACTTT
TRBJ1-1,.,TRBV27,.,CASSFEHPNTEAFF,TGTGCCAGCAGTTTTGAACACCCAAACACTGAAGCTTTCTTT
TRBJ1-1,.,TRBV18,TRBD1,CASSPQGTEMNTEAFF,TGTGCCAGCTCACCACAGGGGACAGAGATGAACACTGAAGCTTTCTTT
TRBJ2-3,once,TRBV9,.,CASSVRGTGGTDTQYF,TGTGCCAGCAGCGTAAGAGGGACGGGGGGCACAGATACGCAGTATTTT
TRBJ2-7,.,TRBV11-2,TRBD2,CASSLRSGGTAAYEQYF,TGTGCCAGCAGCTTGCGGTCGGGGGGGACTGCGGCTTACGAGCAGTACTTC
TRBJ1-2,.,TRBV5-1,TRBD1,CASSSGQGGHYGYTF,TGCGCCAGCAGCTCAGGACAGGGAGGACACTATGGCTACACCTTC
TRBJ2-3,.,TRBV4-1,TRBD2,CASKSSGSTDTQYF,TGCGCCAGCAAGTCTAGCGGCAGCACAGATACGCAGTATTTT
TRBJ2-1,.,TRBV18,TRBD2,CASSPLGTSPLYNEQFF,TGTGCCAGCTCACCGCTAGGGACTAGCCCCCTCTACAATGAGCAGTTCTTC
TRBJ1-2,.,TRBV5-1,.,CASSGGASNYGYTF,TGCGCCAGCAGCGGGGGGGCTTCGAACTATGGCTACACCTTC
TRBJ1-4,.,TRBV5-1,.,CASSSGRGGEKLFF,TGCGCCAGCAGCTCGGGCCGCGGCGGGGAAAAACTGTTTTTT
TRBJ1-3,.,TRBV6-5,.,CASSYGGPQNTIYF,TGTGCCAGCAGTTATGGTGGGCCGCAAAACACCATATATTTT
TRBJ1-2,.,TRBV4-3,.,CASSQERFPGYGYTF,TGCGCCAGCAGCCAAGAAAGGTTTCCGGGCTATGGCTACACCTTC
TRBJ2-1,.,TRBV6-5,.,CASSYSIPRRGHEQFF,TGTGCCAGCAGTTACTCGATCCCTCGAAGGGGCCATGAGCAGTTCTTC
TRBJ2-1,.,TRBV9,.,CASSVFGGPYNEQFF,TGTGCCAGCAGCGTGTTTGGGGGCCCCTACAATGAGCAGTTCTTC
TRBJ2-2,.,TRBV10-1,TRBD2,CASSEPGGGTGELFF,TGCGCCAGCAGTGAACCGGGGGGAGGTACCGGGGAGCTGTTTTTT
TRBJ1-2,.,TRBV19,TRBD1,CASSDMQGGYGYTF,TGTGCCAGTAGTGACATGCAGGGGGGATATGGCTACACCTTC
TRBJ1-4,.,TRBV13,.,CASSLTANEKLFF,TGTGCCAGCAGCCTGACAGCTAATGAAAAACTGTTTTTT
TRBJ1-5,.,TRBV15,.,CATSTGVGQPQHF,TGTGCCACCAGCACAGGCGTGGGTCAGCCCCAGCATTTT
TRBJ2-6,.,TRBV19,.,CASSILGSGANVLTF,TGTGCCAGTAGTATACTCGGCTCTGGGGCCAACGTCCTGACTTTC
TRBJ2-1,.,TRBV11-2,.,CASSLGQNEQFF,TGTGCCAGCAGCTTAGGACAGAATGAGCAGTTCTTC
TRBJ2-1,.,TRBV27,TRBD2,CASSFSGGTLYNEQFF,TGTGCCAGCAGTTTTAGCGGGGGAACCCTATACAATGAGCAGTTCTTC
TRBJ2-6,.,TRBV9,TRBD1,CASSGWTGQDVLTF,TGTGCCAGCAGCGGCTGGACAGGGCAGGACGTCCTGACTTTC
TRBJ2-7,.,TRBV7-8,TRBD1,CASSLGTGSYEQYF,TGTGCCAGCAGCTTAGGGACAGGATCCTACGAGCAGTACTTC
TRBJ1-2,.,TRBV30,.,CAWSVKLGPSYGYTF,TGTGCCTGGAGTGTTAAACTAGGGCCTAGCTATGGCTACACCTTC
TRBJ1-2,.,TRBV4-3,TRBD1,CASSHGTAKNYGYTF,TGCGCCAGCAGCCATGGGACAGCGAAGAACTATGGCTACACCTTC
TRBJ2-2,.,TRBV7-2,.,CASSLPGSGELFF,TGTGCCAGCAGCTTACCAGGGTCGGGGGAGCTGTTTTTT
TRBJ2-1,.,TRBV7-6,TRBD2,CASSLAGRGALNEQFF,TGTGCCAGCAGCTTAGCGGGGCGGGGGGCCCTCAATGAGCAGTTCTTC
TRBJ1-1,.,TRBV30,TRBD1,CAWSVWQGGTEAFF,TGTGCCTGGAGTGTATGGCAGGGGGGAACTGAAGCTTTCTTT
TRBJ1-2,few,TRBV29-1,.,CSVEDGGTEGYTF,TGCAGCGTTGAGGACGGAGGGACGGAGGGCTACACCTTC
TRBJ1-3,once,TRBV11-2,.,CASSARGTSGNTIYF,TGTGCCAGCAGCGCCCGTGGGACATCTGGAAACACCATATATTTT
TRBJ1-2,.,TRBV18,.,CASSPLPPGGARDGYTF,TGTGCCAGCTCACCACTGCCCCCGGGGGGGGCGCGAGATGGCTACACCTTC
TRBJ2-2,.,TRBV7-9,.,CASSLASTAGELFF,TGTGCCAGCAGCTTAGCGTCGACAGCCGGGGAGCTGTTTTTT
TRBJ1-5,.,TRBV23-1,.,CASSQPTPYQPQHF,TGCGCCAGCAGTCAACCGACACCCTATCAGCCCCAGCATTTT
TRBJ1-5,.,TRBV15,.,CATSGQRSDQPQHF,TGTGCCACCAGCGGACAGCGGTCGGATCAGCCCCAGCATTTT
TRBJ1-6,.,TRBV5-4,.,CASSLASNSPLHF,TGTGCCAGCAGCTTGGCTAGTAATTCACCCCTCCACTTT